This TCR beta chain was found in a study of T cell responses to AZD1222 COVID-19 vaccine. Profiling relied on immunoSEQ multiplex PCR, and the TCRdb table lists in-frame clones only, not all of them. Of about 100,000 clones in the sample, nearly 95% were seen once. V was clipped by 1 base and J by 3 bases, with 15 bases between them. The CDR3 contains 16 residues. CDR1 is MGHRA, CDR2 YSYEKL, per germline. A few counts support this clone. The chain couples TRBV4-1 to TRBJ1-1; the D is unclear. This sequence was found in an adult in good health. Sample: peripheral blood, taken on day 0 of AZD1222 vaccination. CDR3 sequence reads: CASSQVNMGFYTEAFF. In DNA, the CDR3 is TGCGCCAGCAGCCAAGTTAATATGGGCTTTTACACTGAAGCTTTCTTT.